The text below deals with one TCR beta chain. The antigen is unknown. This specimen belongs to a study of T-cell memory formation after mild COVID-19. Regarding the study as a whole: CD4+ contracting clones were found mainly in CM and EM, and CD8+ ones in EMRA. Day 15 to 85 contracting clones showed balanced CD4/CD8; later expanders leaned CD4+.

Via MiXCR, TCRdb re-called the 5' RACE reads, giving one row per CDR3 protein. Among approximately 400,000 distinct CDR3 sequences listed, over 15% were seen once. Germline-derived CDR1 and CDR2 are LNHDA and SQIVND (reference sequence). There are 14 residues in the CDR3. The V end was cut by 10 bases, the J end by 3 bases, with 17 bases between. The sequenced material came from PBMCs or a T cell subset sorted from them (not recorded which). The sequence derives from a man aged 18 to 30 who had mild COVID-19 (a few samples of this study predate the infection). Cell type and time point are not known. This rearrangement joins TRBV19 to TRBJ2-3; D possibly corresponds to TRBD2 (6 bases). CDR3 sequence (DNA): TGTGCCACTGCGGGATTACCCTTGACAGATACGCAGTATTTT. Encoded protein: CATAGLPLTDTQYF.